Listed below are T cell receptor beta chains from one sample, sequenced in a study of CD8 T cells in ankylosing spondylitis. Via MiXCR, TCRdb re-called the 5' RACE reads, giving one row per CDR3 protein. The data hold approximately 190,000 distinct CDR3 sequences, with 10% to 15% observed a single time. The sequencing input was blood, either unsorted or a sorted T cell fraction (not recorded which). These receptor sequences come from a female donor with ankylosing spondylitis or in good health (not recorded which). CDR3s include the opening cysteine and the closing phenylalanine or tryptophan. A D gene is named only where the DNA matches it firmly. Size is stated for part of the rows, as once, few or many counts, or as a class when the clone is expanded.

TRBV7-9,TRBD2,TRBJ2-7,NA,CASSKAGESYEQYF,TGTGCCAGCAGCAAAGCGGGAGAAAGCTACGAGCAGTACTTC
TRBV7-9,NA,TRBJ1-1,many,CASSSPTGITEAFF,TGTGCCAGCAGCTCCCCGACAGGCATAACTGAAGCTTTCTTT
TRBV5-1,TRBD1,TRBJ1-5,NA,CASSPGGAPDQPQHF,TGCGCCAGCAGCCCAGGGGGCGCTCCGGATCAGCCCCAGCATTTT
TRBV24-1,NA,TRBJ2-2,many,CATSEILAGELFF,TGTGCCACCAGTGAAATTCTCGCCGGGGAGCTGTTTTTT
TRBV20-1,TRBD2,TRBJ2-1,many,CSARLAGHPNEQFF,TGCAGTGCTAGACTAGCGGGACACCCCAATGAGCAGTTCTTC
TRBV2,NA,TRBJ2-1,many,CASSEALRGGGFSQFF,TGTGCCAGCAGTGAAGCGCTTCGGGGAGGGGGTTTCTCGCAGTTCTTC
TRBV27,NA,TRBJ1-6,many,CASSFQQQGFSPLHF,TGTGCCAGCAGTTTCCAACAACAGGGATTCTCACCCCTCCACTTT
TRBV7-3,NA,TRBJ2-3,many,CASSVTVSAADTQYF,TGTGCCAGCAGCGTAACAGTTTCGGCAGCAGATACGCAGTATTTT
TRBV9,NA,TRBJ2-7,few,CASSVGLGEYEQYF,TGTGCCAGCAGCGTAGGTTTAGGCGAATACGAGCAGTACTTC
TRBV24-1,TRBD2,TRBJ2-3,many,CATSEDTSGRAPQYF,TGTGCCACCAGTGAAGATACTAGCGGGAGGGCCCCTCAGTATTTT
TRBV5-4,NA,TRBJ1-1,NA,CASSLEGSRTEAFF,TGTGCCAGCAGCTTGGAGGGGAGCAGGACTGAAGCTTTCTTT
TRBV5-1,TRBD1,TRBJ2-1,many,CASSLGTGGPGRQFF,TGCGCCAGCAGCTTGGGGACAGGGGGTCCGGGTCGGCAGTTCTTC
TRBV7-2,TRBD1,TRBJ2-7,NA,CASSLWTGGSYEQYF,TGTGCCAGCAGCTTATGGACAGGGGGCTCCTACGAGCAGTACTTC
TRBV29-1,NA,TRBJ1-5,few,CSVATGESQPQHF,TGCAGCGTTGCTACAGGTGAGAGTCAGCCCCAGCATTTT
TRBV10-3,NA,TRBJ2-1,many,CAISETYNEQFF,TGTGCCATCAGTGAGACTTACAATGAGCAGTTCTTC
TRBV18,NA,TRBJ1-2,NA,CASSPQARGGYTF,TGTGCCAGCTCACCCCAGGCCCGGGGTGGCTACACCTTC
TRBV27,NA,TRBJ1-2,many,CASSARGVDYGYTF,TGTGCCAGCAGTGCACGTGGGGTTGACTATGGCTACACCTTC
TRBV7-2,NA,TRBJ2-3,many,CASSHSGDPSTDTQYF,TGTGCCAGCAGCCATAGCGGAGACCCTAGCACAGATACGCAGTATTTT
TRBV7-9,TRBD1,TRBJ1-5,NA,CASSSGPGGPSNQPQHF,TGTGCCAGCAGCTCAGGTCCAGGGGGTCCAAGCAATCAGCCCCAGCATTTT
TRBV20-1,NA,TRBJ1-1,many,CSARDAQGVEAFF,TGCAGTGCTAGAGACGCTCAGGGAGTCGAAGCTTTCTTT
TRBV7-2,TRBD1,TRBJ1-1,NA,CAGGQTNTEAFF,TGTGCCGGGGGACAGACGAACACTGAAGCTTTCTTT
TRBV12-3/TRBV12-4,NA,TRBJ2-5,NA,CASQATRKETQYF,TGTGCCAGCCAAGCCACACGGAAAGAGACCCAGTACTTC
TRBV6-1,TRBD1,TRBJ2-2,few,CAGGTGSVGELFF,TGTGCCGGCGGGACAGGATCCGTCGGGGAGCTGTTTTTT
TRBV28,NA,TRBJ2-7,many,CASRNAGEYEQYF,TGTGCCAGCAGGAACGCAGGCGAGTACGAGCAGTACTTC
TRBV7-2,NA,TRBJ1-2,many,CASSPFKGGNGYTF,TGTGCCAGCAGCCCGTTTAAGGGAGGGAATGGCTACACCTTC
TRBV20-1,NA,TRBJ1-1,many,CSARDSGRNTEAFF,TGCAGTGCTAGAGATTCCGGGAGGAACACTGAAGCTTTCTTT
TRBV5-1,NA,TRBJ2-2,many,CASSEPSARELFF,TGCGCCAGCAGTGAGCCTAGCGCCCGGGAGCTGTTTTTT
TRBV7-8,NA,TRBJ1-3,many,CASSRRQSPGNTIYF,TGTGCCAGCAGCCGACGTCAGAGCCCTGGAAACACCATATATTTT
TRBV12-3/TRBV12-4,TRBD1,TRBJ2-2,many,CASRLHRGTNTGELFF,TGTGCCAGCAGGTTACACAGGGGGACGAACACCGGGGAGCTGTTTTTT
TRBV30,NA,TRBJ2-3,few,CAWSGPRGTQYF,TGTGCCTGGAGTGGCCCCCGGGGTACGCAGTATTTT
TRBV20-1,TRBD1,TRBJ2-5,NA,CSANRDRETQYF,TGCAGTGCTAACCGGGACAGGGAGACCCAGTACTTC
TRBV20-1,NA,TRBJ1-5,NA,CSGRRGVNQPQHF,TGCAGTGGACGGCGTGGGGTCAATCAGCCCCAGCATTTT